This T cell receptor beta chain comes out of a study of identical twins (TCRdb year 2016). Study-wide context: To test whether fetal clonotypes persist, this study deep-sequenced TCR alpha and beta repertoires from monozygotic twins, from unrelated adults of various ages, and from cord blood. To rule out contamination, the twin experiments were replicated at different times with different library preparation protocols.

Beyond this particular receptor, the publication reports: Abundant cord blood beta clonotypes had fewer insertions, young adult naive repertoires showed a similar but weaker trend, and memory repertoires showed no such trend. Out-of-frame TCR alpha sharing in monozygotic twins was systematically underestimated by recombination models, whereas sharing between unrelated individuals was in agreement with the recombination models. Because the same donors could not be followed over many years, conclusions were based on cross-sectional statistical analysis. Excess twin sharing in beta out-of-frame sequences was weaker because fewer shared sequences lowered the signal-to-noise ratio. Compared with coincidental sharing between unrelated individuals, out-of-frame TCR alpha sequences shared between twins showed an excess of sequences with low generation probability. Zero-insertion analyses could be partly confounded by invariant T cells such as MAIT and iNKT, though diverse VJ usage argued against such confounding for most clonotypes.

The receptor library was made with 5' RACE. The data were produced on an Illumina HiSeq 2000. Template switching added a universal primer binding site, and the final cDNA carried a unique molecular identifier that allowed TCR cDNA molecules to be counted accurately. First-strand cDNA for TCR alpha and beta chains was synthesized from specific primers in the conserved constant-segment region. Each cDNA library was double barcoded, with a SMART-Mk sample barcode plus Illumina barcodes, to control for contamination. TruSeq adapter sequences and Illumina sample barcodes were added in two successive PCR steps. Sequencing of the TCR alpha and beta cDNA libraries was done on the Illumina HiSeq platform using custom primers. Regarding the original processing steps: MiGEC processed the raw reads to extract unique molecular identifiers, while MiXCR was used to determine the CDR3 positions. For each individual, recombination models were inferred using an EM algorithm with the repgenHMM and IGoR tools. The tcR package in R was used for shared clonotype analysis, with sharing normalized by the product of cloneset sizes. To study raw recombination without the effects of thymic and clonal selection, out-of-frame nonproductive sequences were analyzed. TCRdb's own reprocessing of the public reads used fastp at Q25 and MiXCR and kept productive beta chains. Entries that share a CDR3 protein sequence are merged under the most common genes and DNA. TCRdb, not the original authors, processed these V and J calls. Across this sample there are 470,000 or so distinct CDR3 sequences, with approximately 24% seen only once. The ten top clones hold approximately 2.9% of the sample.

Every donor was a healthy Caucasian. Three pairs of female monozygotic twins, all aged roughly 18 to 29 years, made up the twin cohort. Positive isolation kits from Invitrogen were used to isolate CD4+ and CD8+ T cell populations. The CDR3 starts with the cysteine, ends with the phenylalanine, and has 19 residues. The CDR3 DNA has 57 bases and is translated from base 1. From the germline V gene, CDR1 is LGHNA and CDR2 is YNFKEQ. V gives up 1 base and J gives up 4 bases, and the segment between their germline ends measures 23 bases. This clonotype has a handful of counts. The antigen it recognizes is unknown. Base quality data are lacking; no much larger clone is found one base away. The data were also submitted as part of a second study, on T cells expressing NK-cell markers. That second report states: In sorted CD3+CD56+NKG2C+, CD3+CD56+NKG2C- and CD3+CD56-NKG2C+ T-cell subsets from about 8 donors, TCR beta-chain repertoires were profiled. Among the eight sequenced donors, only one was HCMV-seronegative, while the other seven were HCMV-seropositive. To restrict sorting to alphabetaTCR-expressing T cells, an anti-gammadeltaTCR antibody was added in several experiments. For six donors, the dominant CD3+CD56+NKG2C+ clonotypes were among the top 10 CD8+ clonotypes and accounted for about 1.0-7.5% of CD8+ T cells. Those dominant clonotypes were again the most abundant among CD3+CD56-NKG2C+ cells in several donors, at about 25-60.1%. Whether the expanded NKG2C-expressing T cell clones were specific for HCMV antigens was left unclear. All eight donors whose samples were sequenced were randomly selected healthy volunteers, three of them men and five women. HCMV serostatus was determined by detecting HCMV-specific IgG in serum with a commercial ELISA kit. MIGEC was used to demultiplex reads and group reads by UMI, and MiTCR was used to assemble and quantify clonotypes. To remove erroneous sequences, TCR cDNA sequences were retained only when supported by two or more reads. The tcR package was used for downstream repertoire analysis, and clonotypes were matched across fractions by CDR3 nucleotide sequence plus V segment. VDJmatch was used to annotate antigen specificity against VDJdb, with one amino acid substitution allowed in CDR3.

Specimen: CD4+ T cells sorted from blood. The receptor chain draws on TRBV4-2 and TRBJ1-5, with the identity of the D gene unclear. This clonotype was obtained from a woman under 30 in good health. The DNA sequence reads TGTGCCAGCAGCCAAGGCAGGACCTCCGGGTCTACTACAAATCAGCCCCAGCATTTT. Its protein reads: CASSQGRTSGSTTNQPQHF.